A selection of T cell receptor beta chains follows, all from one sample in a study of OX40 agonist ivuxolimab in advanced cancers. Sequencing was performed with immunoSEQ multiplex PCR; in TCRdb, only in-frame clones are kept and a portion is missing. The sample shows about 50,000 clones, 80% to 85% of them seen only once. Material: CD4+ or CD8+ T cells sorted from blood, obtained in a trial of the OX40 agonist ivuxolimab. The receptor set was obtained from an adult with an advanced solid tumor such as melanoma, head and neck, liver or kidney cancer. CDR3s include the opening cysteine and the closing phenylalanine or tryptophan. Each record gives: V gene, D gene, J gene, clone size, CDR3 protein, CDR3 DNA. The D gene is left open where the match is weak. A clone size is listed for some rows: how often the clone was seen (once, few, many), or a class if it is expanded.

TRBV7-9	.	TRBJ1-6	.	CASSPRDQRANSPLHF	TGTGCCAGCAGCCCAAGAGACCAGAGAGCTAATTCACCCCTCCACTTT
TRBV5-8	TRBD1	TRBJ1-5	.	CASSLGGTTGSNQPQHF	TGTGCCAGCAGCTTGGGCGGGACGACAGGGAGCAATCAGCCCCAGCATTTT
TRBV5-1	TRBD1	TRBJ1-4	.	CASSETGGEEKLFF	TGCGCCAGCAGCGAGACAGGGGGCGAGGAAAAACTGTTTTTT
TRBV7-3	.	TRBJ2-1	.	CASSPGTYNEQFF	TGTGCCAGCAGCCCCGGGACCTACAATGAGCAGTTCTTC
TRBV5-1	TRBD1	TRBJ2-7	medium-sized	CASSSRQGRYEQYF	TGCGCCAGCAGCTCCCGACAGGGGAGGTACGAGCAGTACTTC
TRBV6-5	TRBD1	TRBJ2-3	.	CASSRDRSTDTQYF	TGTGCCAGCAGTCGGGACAGGAGCACAGATACGCAGTATTTT
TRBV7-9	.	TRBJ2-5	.	CASSRVETQYF	TGTGCCAGCAGTCGTGTGGAGACCCAGTACTTC
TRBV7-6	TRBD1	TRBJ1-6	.	CASSLARQGENSPLHF	TGTGCCAGCAGCTTAGCAAGACAGGGGGAGAATTCACCCCTCCACTTT
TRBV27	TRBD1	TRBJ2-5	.	CASSSNRGQETQYF	TGTGCCAGCAGTTCGAACAGGGGTCAAGAGACCCAGTACTTC
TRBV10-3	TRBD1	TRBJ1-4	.	CAISQQGSNEKLFF	TGTGCCATCAGTCAACAGGGGTCTAATGAAAAACTGTTTTTT
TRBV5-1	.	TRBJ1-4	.	CASSLTVPNEKLFF	TGCGCCAGCAGCTTGACGGTCCCTAATGAAAAACTGTTTTTT
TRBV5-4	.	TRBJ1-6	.	CASSLAGLTNSPLHF	TGTGCCAGCAGCTTGGCCGGACTTACCAATTCACCCCTCCACTTT
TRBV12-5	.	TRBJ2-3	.	CASGFGGATDTQYF	TGTGCTAGTGGGTTTGGGGGGGCCACAGATACGCAGTATTTT
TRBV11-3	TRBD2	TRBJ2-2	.	CASSPGTSGTGELFF	TGTGCCAGCAGCCCCGGGACTAGCGGAACCGGGGAGCTGTTTTTT
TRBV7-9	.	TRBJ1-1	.	CASSLQGKNTEAFF	TGTGCCAGCAGCTTGCAGGGTAAGAACACTGAAGCTTTCTTT
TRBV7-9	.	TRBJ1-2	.	CASSLAEWVAGYTF	TGTGCCAGCAGCTTAGCGGAATGGGTAGCTGGCTACACCTTC
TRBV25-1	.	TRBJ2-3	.	CASSGVVDTQYF	TGTGCCAGCAGTGGGGTGGTAGATACGCAGTATTTT
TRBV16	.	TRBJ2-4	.	CASSQRTTNIQYF	TGTGCCAGCAGCCAACGGACAACGAACATTCAGTACTTC
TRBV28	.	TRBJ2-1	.	CASSLSQGTYNEQFF	TGTGCCAGCAGTTTATCGCAGGGAACCTACAATGAGCAGTTCTTC
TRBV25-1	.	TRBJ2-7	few	CASSDLGADSYEQYF	TGTGCCAGCAGTGATTTGGGGGCAGACTCCTACGAGCAGTACTTC
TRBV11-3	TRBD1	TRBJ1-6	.	CASSSGTGLSPLHF	TGTGCCAGCAGCTCAGGGACAGGGCTTTCACCCCTCCACTTT
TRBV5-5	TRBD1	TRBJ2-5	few	CASGRDRGRETQYF	TGTGCCAGCGGTCGGGACAGGGGGAGGGAGACCCAGTACTTC
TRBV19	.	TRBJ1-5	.	CASSFSGGGRQPQHF	TGTGCCAGTAGTTTCTCCGGGGGCGGTAGACAGCCCCAGCATTTT
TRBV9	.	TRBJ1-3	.	CASSPRTEGNTIYF	TGTGCCAGCAGCCCAAGGACCGAGGGAAACACCATATATTTT
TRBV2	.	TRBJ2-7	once	CASVRSSSYEQYF	TGTGCCAGCGTCAGGAGTAGCTCCTACGAGCAGTACTTC